This T cell receptor (beta chain) was sequenced during a study of T cell repertoires in aging, cancer and after chemotherapy (dated by TCRdb to the late 2010s). About the investigation overall: Six donor age groups were covered, ranging from 30 or younger up to 70 or older, and each group contained at least three individuals. Alongside 95 to 100 healthy donors serving as a reference group, the cohort included 218 cancer patients, of whom 94 had hematological cancers and 110 to 140 had solid cancers. Control TCR repertoires from healthy donors were recorded across several months to years, and re-sampling revealed clear clonal overlap. The full dataset contained 7 million to 9.5 million TCR reads. To examine immunoaging and T cell reconstitution after chemotherapy, the study profiled TCR beta repertoires in peripheral blood from healthy donors and cancer patients.

Looking up the germline V gene (reference sequence) yields CDR1 SGHAT and CDR2 FQDESV. V is reduced by 2 bases and J by 3 bases, leaving a spacing of 1 base between them. The CDR3 has 12 amino acids, counting the end cysteine and phenylalanine. Solely the CDR3 DNA is kept, with 36 bases framed from the first base. Instead of sorted cells or RNA, genomic DNA extracted from peripheral blood served as the source for amplifying TCR beta rearrangements. Multiplex touch-down PCR with a mixed TRB-A/B primer pool was used to amplify rearranged TRB sequences covering the V, D and J segments. Two consecutive PCR reactions with Phusion HS II polymerase added Illumina adapters and sample indices to the amplicons. Amplicons were gel-purified with the NucleoSpin Gel and PCR Clean-up kit, then checked with Qubit and an Agilent 2100 Bioanalyzer. Libraries were sequenced on an Illumina MiSeq using 600-cycle, single-indexed, paired-end runs. As for the authors' bioinformatics: MiXCR versions 2.12 and 3.0.5 were used to process TRB sequences. Each unique CDR3 nucleotide sequence counted as one clone, and only productive sequences with at least two reads were retained. Shannon diversity, evenness, clonality (one minus evenness), and alpha-parameterized diversity profiles from alpha 0 to 5 were included as repertoire metrics. The IGoR algorithm was used to compute generation probabilities of clones in paired pre- and post-chemotherapy samples. TCRdb passed the public sequencing reads through fastp at Q25 and MiXCR, retaining productive beta sequences. Each record represents a unique CDR3 protein, reported with the most common genes and DNA among its rows. The V and J calls were not made by the authors but by TCRdb's processing. Here the sample has about 12,000 distinct CDR3 sequences; approximately 30% occur a single time. The ten top clones hold around a tenth of the sample.

Remarks on this clonotype: Its antigen specificity is not known. The input lacks base qualities; no much larger clone sits a single base away.

Here is what the overall study found, with its caveats: Median generation probability increased over the chemotherapy interval in both cancer cohorts, suggesting repertoire reconstitution through rebound thymic output. In healthy donors, the decline in TCR diversity with age was mainly explained by loss of richness, whereas in cancer patients loss of evenness was also found to contribute. Untreated patients with hematological or solid cancers showed significantly lower blood TCR diversity and higher clonality than age-matched healthy donors. According to the authors, the repertoire data do not allow conclusions to be drawn about immunological memory after chemotherapy.

The sequence is built from TRBV11-1 and TRBJ1-4; the D gene lacks a confident call. The clonotype was recovered from a human donor in good health. The donor label of this sample is uncertain. The sample comprised blood. The base sequence is TGTGCCAGCAGCTTATCTAATGAAAAACTGTTTTTT. Translated, this is CASSLSNEKLFF.